What follows are 18 T cell receptor beta chains derived from one specimen sequenced in a study of T cell clones after liver transplantation. Clones were read by immunoSEQ multiplex PCR, and TCRdb kept only the in-frame ones, dropping some. Of about 72,000 clones listed, 90% are singletons. Sequences were derived from CD4+ T cells from blood, sampled before liver transplant. These receptors came from a human donor who received a liver transplant.

This clone was seen a few times. The chain employs TRBV5-1 and TRBJ1-2, with a tentative D call TRBD1 (5 bases). This CDR3 is built from 14 residues. Per germline, CDR1 SGHRS and CDR2 YFSETQ. The V end lost 0 bases, the J end lost 14 bases, and 20 bases lay between the germline ends. CDR3 DNA sequence: TGCGCCAGCAGCTTGGAGGGATCAGAAAGGGGAAAAACCTTC. Amino acid sequence: CASSLEGSERGKTF.

This clone turned up a few times. The chain recombines TRBV28 with TRBJ1-2; the match to TRBD1 covers 8 bases. The germline CDR1 and CDR2 sequences are MDHEN and SYDVKM. CDR3 length equals 12 residues. After removal of 3 bases from V and 8 bases from J, the junction contained 2 bases not matched to a gene. CDR3 protein: CASSLGQDGYTF. The CDR3, as DNA: TGTGCCAGCAGTTTGGGACAGGACGGCTACACCTTC.

To note about this clone: Different DNA sequences within this sample yield the same CDR3. The rearrangement joins TRBV5-1 to TRBJ2-3, with no clear D. The germline V gene has CDR1 SGHRS and CDR2 YFSETQ. The CDR3 is 12 amino acids. Trimming took off 2 bases at V and 0 bases at J, with 1 base between the two ends. The CDR3 loop reads CASSFSTDTQYF. The CDR3, as DNA: TGCGCCAGCAGCTTTAGCACAGATACGCAGTATTTT.

The chain joins TRBV11-3 to TRBJ2-3; TRBD1 matches at 7 bases. The length of the CDR3 is 16 residues. The germline gives CDR1 SGHNT, CDR2 YENEEA. The ends lost 4 bases at V and 2 bases at J; junction bases unmatched: 9. The CDR3 sequence is CASSSPTGLATDTQYF. CDR3 in DNA: TGTGCCAGCAGCTCCCCGACAGGGTTGGCCACAGATACGCAGTATTTT.

The DNA of the CDR3 is TGTGCCAGCAGCTTAGAGGGAAGGAGCACAGATACGCAGTATTTT. The encoded protein is CASSLEGRSTDTQYF. This chain links TRBV7-9 with TRBJ2-3; no clear D gene. V dropped 1 base and J dropped 0 bases, with 8 bases sitting between them. This CDR3 comprises 15 residues. CDR1 is SEHNR and CDR2 is FQNEAQ in the germline V gene (reference sequence).

V is TRBV4-3 and J is TRBJ2-1; D is ambiguous. Trimming pared 1 base from V and 4 bases from J, leaving 5 bases between. CDR3 length: 13 residues. From germline, CDR1 is LGHNA and CDR2 YSLEER. The CDR3 coding sequence is TGCGCCAGCAGCCAAGCCCTTTACAATGAGCAGTTCTTC. It specifies CASSQALYNEQFF.

This clone was seen a single time. Here the CDR3 reads CASSFTSGGGDGELFF. CDR3 nucleotides: TGCGCCAGCAGCTTCACTAGCGGGGGCGGCGACGGGGAGCTGTTTTTT. V gene TRBV5-1 combines with J gene TRBJ2-2; 11 bases are a match to TRBD2. Germline loops: CDR1 SGHRS, CDR2 YFSETQ. J lost 7 bases, V lost 2 bases, and 7 bases had no gene match. CDR3 size: 16 residues.

The chain is built from TRBV19 and TRBJ2-7; D might be TRBD2 (6 bases). V was trimmed by 7 bases and J by 6 bases, leaving 16 bases between them. CDR3 length: 13 amino acids. Germline CDR1 LNHDA, CDR2 SQIVND (reference sequence). The CDR3 bases are TGTGCCAGTAAAACCGGGAGAATTGGCGAGCAGTACTTC. Amino acids: CASKTGRIGEQYF.

J is TRBJ1-1 and V is TRBV6-6, with D possibly matching TRBD1 (5 bases). Trimming removed 5 bases at V and 4 bases at J, with 20 bases between. The CDR3 consists of 16 residues. Germline V gene sequence: CDR1 MNHNY, CDR2 SVGAGI (reference sequence). CDR3 in DNA: TGTGCCAGCAGTAAGGGACTCGGGGCGGGGACCACTGAAGCTTTCTTT. Amino acid sequence: CASSKGLGAGTTEAFF.

CDR3 nucleotides: TGTGCCAGCAGTTTTTACGGAGCGAACACCGGGGAGCTGTTTTTT. It specifies CASSFYGANTGELFF. V usage is TRBV27 and J usage is TRBJ2-2; D unresolved. With 3 bases removed from V and 0 bases from J, the gap between germline ends came to 8 bases. Germline CDR1 and CDR2: MNHEY and SMNVEV (reference sequence). The CDR3 length is 15 residues.

The chain couples TRBV5-1 to TRBJ2-1, with TRBD2 matching 7 bases. This CDR3 is built from 15 residues. V was clipped by 1 base and J by 0 bases; unmatched bases: 1. CDR1 and CDR2 (germline): SGHRS, YFSETQ. CDR3 in amino acids: CASSLIAGSYNEQFF. In DNA form, the CDR3 reads TGCGCCAGCAGCTTGATAGCGGGCTCCTACAATGAGCAGTTCTTC.

The chain is built from TRBV19 and TRBJ1-2; D gene uncertain. The germline CDR1 and CDR2 sequences are LNHDA and SQIVND (reference sequence). V gave up 4 bases and J gave up 2 bases, with 11 bases separating them. The CDR3 has 14 residues. The DNA of the CDR3 is TGTGCCAGTAGTACGGAGATCTCGAACTATGGCTACACCTTC. Encoded protein: CASSTEISNYGYTF.

The chain has TRBV19 and TRBJ2-7; 12 bases line up with TRBD1. The germline CDR1 and CDR2 sequences are LNHDA and SQIVND (reference sequence). The length of the CDR3 is 15 residues. Trimming at V came to 5 bases and at J to 2 bases, leaving 4 bases not matched to a gene. DNA of the CDR3: TGTGCCAGTAGTCCCGGGACAGGGGGCCCCTACGAGCAGTACTTC. Encoded protein: CASSPGTGGPYEQYF.

V usage is TRBV10-3 and J usage is TRBJ2-3; TRBD2 agrees at 7 bases. Germline CDR1 reads ENHRY; CDR2 reads SYGVKD. The CDR3 length is 16 residues. The J segment lost 4 bases and the V segment lost 11 bases, leaving 18 bases of the junction unmatched. CDR3: CAAARLSRGSADTQYF. Written as DNA, the CDR3 is TGTGCCGCGGCCCGCCTGAGCCGCGGGAGTGCAGATACGCAGTATTTT.

The table lists this clone with a count of one. The chain's CDR3 is CASSIASGTLGGTEAFF. The CDR3 nucleotides read TGTGCCAGTAGTATAGCCTCCGGGACATTGGGAGGTACTGAAGCTTTCTTT. The chain couples TRBV19 to TRBJ1-1, with D possibly being TRBD1 (6 bases). Looked up from germline, CDR1 is LNHDA and CDR2 is SQIVND (reference sequence). The CDR3 runs to 17 residues. Trimming stripped 1 base from V and 5 bases from J, with 20 bases between.

The chain employs TRBV10-3 and TRBJ2-2; D is unresolved. Germline V lookup: CDR1 ENHRY, CDR2 SYGVKD. V lost 10 bases and J lost 6, with 12 bases in between. This CDR3 contains 12 residues. CDR3 DNA: TGTGCCAGTAGACCTTCCGCCGGGGAGCTGTTTTTT. Translated: CASRPSAGELFF.

The rearrangement links TRBV28 to TRBJ1-4, with D tentatively TRBD1 (5 bases). The CDR3 contains 15 residues. Trimming stripped 6 bases from V and 0 bases from J, with 11 bases between. Germline V gene data show CDR1 as MDHEN and CDR2 as SYDVKM. CDR3 DNA sequence: TGTGCCAGCAGCGTCACGGGGGCAACTAATGAAAAACTGTTTTTT. Residues: CASSVTGATNEKLFF. The full variable domain, completed using reference TRBV28 and TRBJ1-4, is DVKVTQSSRYLVKRTGEKVFLECVQDMDHENMFWYRQDPGLGLRLIYFSYDVKMKEKGDIPEGYSVSREKKERFSLILESASTNQTSMYLCASSVTGATNEKLFFGSGTQLSVL.

The count of this clone is one. J is TRBJ2-7 and V is TRBV18; 8 bases are shared with TRBD1. CDR3 length: 15 amino acids. Per germline, CDR1 KGHSH and CDR2 LQKENI. The ends lost 3 bases at V and 1 base at J; junction bases unmatched: 5. CDR3 sequence reads: CASSPQGARSYEQYF. The DNA of the CDR3 is TGTGCCAGCTCACCGCAGGGGGCTCGGTCCTACGAGCAGTACTTC.